This T cell receptor (beta chain) came from a study of T cell repertoires in cytomegalovirus infection (dated 2019 in TCRdb). Describing the broader study: Donor HLA type was relevant to the analysis, because carriage of CMV infection together with the matching HLA type was indicated by public TCR beta signatures.

This sample was sequenced with an Illumina HiSeq 1500. TCRdb redid the processing of the public reads, applying fastp at Q25 and MiXCR, and retained in-frame beta chains. Entries that share a CDR3 protein sequence are merged under the most common genes and DNA. Present in this sample are about 250,000 distinct CDR3 sequences, about 12% of which were seen just once. In total, the top ten clones hold about 1.5% of the sample. In this sample, this clonotype turned up many times. The antigen this receptor binds is unknown. Base qualities were left out, and no much larger clone turns up one base away. The paper as a whole reports these results and caveats: The ex vivo response was dominated by HLA-C-restricted CMV-specific TCR beta clonotypes, which also provided the single most frequent clonotype in two of eight donors. In both this cohort and an independent approximately 400-donor cohort, the cumulative frequency of public TCR beta family members distinguished carriers of CMV infection plus the relevant HLA type.

From the cysteine through the phenylalanine, the CDR3 covers 14 amino acids. Kept here is only the CDR3 DNA, which spans 42 bases and is read in frame from base 1. Taken from the germline V gene, the CDR1 and CDR2 loops are SGHTA and FQGNSA. Compared with germline, V lacks 6 bases and J lacks 4 bases; bases without a gene match: 7. The origin of this receptor is a human donor in good health (CMV status not recorded). Some clones in this sample may be carry-over from other donors' samples. Sequencing was carried out using PBMCs. Rearrangement joined TRBV7-2 to TRBJ1-1, with 8 bases aligning to TRBD1. The sequenced DNA is TGTGCCAGCAGTTTCCGACAGGGGATCACTGAAGCTTTCTTT. Translation gives CASSFRQGITEAFF.